Shown below are 19 T cell receptor beta chains from a single sample sequenced in a study of T-cell reconstitution after alpha-beta-depleted transplantation in children. Library preparation (for TCRbeta) was performed with unique molecular identifiers. TCRdb fed the PCR reads into MiXCR, producing one record per CDR3 protein. Among around 240,000 distinct CDR3 sequences, 8.2% were seen once, and the ten largest hold less than 8%. The material was PBMCs, mostly from graft donor cells, obtained 180 days after TCRalphabeta/CD19-depleted stem cell transplant. The origin of the receptors is a male patient under 18 who had a stem cell transplant for acute lymphoblastic leukemia, so the T cells may come from the graft donor.

A few counts support this clonotype. V gene TRBV20-1 combines with J gene TRBJ2-3; the match to TRBD2 covers 9 bases. The germline V gene has CDR1 DFQATT and CDR2 SNEGSKA (reference sequence). V shed 7 bases and J 5 bases; nucleotides not matched to a gene: 10. This CDR3 is 14 amino acids long. The CDR3 DNA reads as TGCAGTGTTCGACTAGCGGTCCACAGAGATACGCAGTATTTT. Its protein product is CSVRLAVHRDTQYF.

This clonotype was seen only once. A much larger clone lies a single base off, so this may be a read error. V is TRBV10-3 and J is TRBJ2-3, with D perhaps TRBD1 (5 bases). Trimming shortened V by 2 bases and J by 2 bases, and 11 bases separated the two germline ends. The CDR3 spans 15 residues. Germline CDR1 reads ENHRY; CDR2 reads SYGVKD. The CDR3 DNA follows: TGTGCCATCAGTGAGGTAGGGGAAATCACAGATACGCAGTATTTT. Amino acids: CAISEVGEITDTQYF.

There are many counts of this clonotype. The chain employs TRBV24-1 and TRBJ2-3; D remains unclear. The CDR3 length is 12 residues. The V gene lost 3 bases and the J gene lost 11 bases, with 11 bases spanning the gap. Germline V gene lookup returns CDR1 KGHDR and CDR2 SFDVKD. The CDR3 sequence is CATSDPDRRQYF. DNA of the CDR3: TGTGCCACCAGTGATCCCGACCGTAGGCAGTATTTT.

This clonotype was recorded many times. The V call is TRBV5-1, the J call TRBJ2-7, with D maybe TRBD1 (5 bases). This CDR3 spans 14 amino acids. Trimming removed 3 bases at V and 1 base at J, with 11 bases between. CDR1 SGHRS and CDR2 YFSETQ come from the germline V gene. CDR3 amino acids: CASSSQATSYEQYF. The CDR3 bases are TGCGCCAGCAGCTCACAGGCTACTTCCTACGAGCAGTACTTC.

This clonotype appeared a few times. The chain recombines TRBV7-2 with TRBJ2-3; 7 bases fit TRBD1. Germline values: CDR1 SGHTA, CDR2 FQGNSA. The CDR3 consists of 15 residues. Trimming took 2 bases from V and 5 from J; bases not matched to a gene: 7. The CDR3 loop is CASSLFQQGIDTQYF. CDR3 nucleotides: TGTGCCAGCAGCTTATTTCAACAGGGGATAGATACGCAGTATTTT.

This clonotype came up many times. This chain uses TRBV20-1 with TRBJ1-3; D might be TRBD1 (5 bases). Per germline, CDR1 DFQATT and CDR2 SNEGSKA (reference sequence). This CDR3 has 13 amino acids. Deletions cut 5 bases from V and 4 bases from J, with 12 bases between. CDR3 protein: CSASRDLGNTIYF. CDR3 coding DNA: TGCAGTGCTTCCCGGGACCTGGGAAACACCATATATTTT.

This clonotype was seen a handful of times. The V and J genes are TRBV20-1 and TRBJ2-3; 9 bases line up with TRBD2. CDR3 size: 17 residues. CDR1 is DFQATT and CDR2 is SNEGSKA in the germline V gene (reference sequence). J gave up 1 base and V 0 bases, and 8 bases lay outside the gene matches. The CDR3 reads CSARDPRGGPRTDTQYF. CDR3 nucleotides: TGCAGTGCTAGAGATCCGCGGGGGGGCCCCCGCACAGATACGCAGTATTTT.

In this sample, this clonotype turned up many times. The V and J genes are TRBV6-5 and TRBJ1-5; tentative D call: TRBD1 (6 bases). V shed 6 bases and J shed 5 bases, with 17 bases lying between them. CDR1 is MNHEY and CDR2 is SVGAGI in the germline V gene. CDR3 size: 15 residues. In nucleotides, the CDR3 is TGTGCCAGCAGGCGTCTCTCGGGGGGCGATCAGCCCCAGCATTTT. This gives the protein CASRRLSGGDQPQHF.

There are many counts of this clonotype. This chain joins TRBV27 and TRBJ2-1; 7 nucleotides line up with TRBD1. From germline, CDR1 is MNHEY and CDR2 SMNVEV (reference sequence). Losses at the gene ends were 5 bases for V and 2 bases for J; bases not matched to a gene: 9. The CDR3 sequence is 16 residues long. The CDR3 sequence: CASSQLTGTAYNEQFF. The CDR3 DNA follows: TGTGCCAGCAGTCAACTCACCGGGACAGCCTACAATGAGCAGTTCTTC.

The rearrangement uses TRBV5-4 and TRBJ1-5; TRBD1 might be the D (5 bases). CDR1 is SGHNT and CDR2 is YYREEE in the germline V gene (reference sequence). Trimming removed 2 bases from V and 2 bases from J, with 14 bases in between. The CDR3 is 16 amino acids. Here the CDR3 DNA reads TGTGCCAGCAGCTTCCGGGGGAGAGGAGGCAATCAGCCCCAGCATTTT. Protein product: CASSFRGRGGNQPQHF.

This clonotype was picked up many times. V usage is TRBV11-1 and J usage is TRBJ2-3; D perhaps matches TRBD2 (6 bases). CDR1 is SGHAT, CDR2 FQDESV, per germline (reference sequence). This CDR3 is built from 18 residues. The V end lost 4 bases, the J end lost 4 bases, and 24 bases lay between the germline ends. The CDR3 reads CASSSSPRGRERADTQYF. CDR3 in DNA: TGTGCCAGCAGCTCCAGCCCGCGGGGCAGGGAGAGGGCAGATACGCAGTATTTT.

This clonotype was detected many times. The CDR3, as DNA: TGTGCCAGCAGCTTAGCGGGCGGGGGGACCTACAATGAGCAGTTCTTC. It yields the protein CASSLAGGGTYNEQFF. V and J are TRBV7-2 and TRBJ2-1; 8 bases are shared with TRBD2. The germline CDR1 and CDR2 sequences are SGHTA and FQGNSA. The CDR3 covers 16 residues. The V segment lost 0 bases and the J segment 2 bases; nucleotides outside the gene matches: 3.

The table lists this clonotype with many counts. A read error may produce the germline difference seen at one junction end. This chain links TRBV20-1 with TRBJ2-6; 7 bases align to TRBD1. Germline-derived CDR1 and CDR2 are DFQATT and SNEGSKA (reference sequence). This CDR3 region has 17 residues. For the CDR3, the DNA is TGCAGTGTTAGAACATGGACAGGAATCCCCGGGGCCAACGTCCTGACTTTC. Amino acid sequence: CSVRTWTGIPGANVLTF.

This clonotype was observed many times. The DNA of the CDR3 is TGTGCCAGCAGTTTAGCGTACACGTACGAGCAGTACTTC. It translates to CASSLAYTYEQYF. The chain employs TRBV12-3 or TRBV12-4 and TRBJ2-7; D call uncertain. The CDR3 sequence is 13 residues long. V was trimmed by 0 bases and J by 4 bases, leaving 7 bases between them.

This clonotype appeared many times. The chain recombines TRBV3-1 with TRBJ2-5; 8 nucleotides match TRBD1. The CDR3 is 15 amino acids. Germline CDR1 reads LGHDT; CDR2 reads YNNKEL (reference sequence). V dropped 9 bases and J dropped 5; count of bases not matched to a gene: 14. The CDR3 spells CASCLRTGRTETQYF. CDR3 sequence (DNA): TGTGCCAGTTGCTTACGGACAGGGAGGACGGAGACCCAGTACTTC.

On this clonotype itself: This may arise from a read error, as a much more abundant clone is one base away. The V gene is TRBV20-1, the J gene TRBJ2-3, with TRBD2 matching over 14 bases. There are 18 residues in the CDR3. Germline assignment: CDR1 DFQATT and CDR2 SNEGSKA (reference sequence). In nucleotides, the CDR3 is TGCAGTGCAAGAGATCGACTAGCGGGGGGGGGCCCTGCAGATACGCAGGATTTT. The encoded protein is CSARDRLAGGGPADTQDF.

This clonotype has at least ten counts. V is TRBV7-3 and J is TRBJ2-3; D is uncertain. CDR3 length: 13 amino acids. Germline V gene sequence: CDR1 SGHTA, CDR2 FQGTGA. Deletions cut 5 bases from V and 1 base from J, with 7 bases between. CDR3 DNA sequence: TGTGCCAGCAGCATGTACGGCACAGATACGCAGTATTTT. It yields the protein CASSMYGTDTQYF.

This clonotype appeared many times. This chain joins TRBV5-1 and TRBJ1-1; D is ambiguous. Germline CDR1 reads SGHRS; CDR2 reads YFSETQ. Trimming removed 4 bases at V and 3 bases at J, with 10 bases between. The length of the CDR3 is 13 residues. The chain's CDR3 is CASSAGEHTEAFF. The CDR3 DNA is TGCGCCAGCAGCGCCGGGGAGCACACTGAAGCTTTCTTT.

This chain uses TRBV24-1 with TRBJ1-4, with TRBD1 as a possible D gene (5 bases). The germline V gene encodes CDR1 KGHDR and CDR2 SFDVKD. The CDR3 extends over 21 amino acids. The CDR3 DNA sequence: TGTGCGGCCAGTGATCCCGTCGGTCCTCCGGGGGAGGATGATTCGGGCGAAAAACTGTTTTTT. It yields the protein CAASDPVGPPGEDDSGEKLFF.